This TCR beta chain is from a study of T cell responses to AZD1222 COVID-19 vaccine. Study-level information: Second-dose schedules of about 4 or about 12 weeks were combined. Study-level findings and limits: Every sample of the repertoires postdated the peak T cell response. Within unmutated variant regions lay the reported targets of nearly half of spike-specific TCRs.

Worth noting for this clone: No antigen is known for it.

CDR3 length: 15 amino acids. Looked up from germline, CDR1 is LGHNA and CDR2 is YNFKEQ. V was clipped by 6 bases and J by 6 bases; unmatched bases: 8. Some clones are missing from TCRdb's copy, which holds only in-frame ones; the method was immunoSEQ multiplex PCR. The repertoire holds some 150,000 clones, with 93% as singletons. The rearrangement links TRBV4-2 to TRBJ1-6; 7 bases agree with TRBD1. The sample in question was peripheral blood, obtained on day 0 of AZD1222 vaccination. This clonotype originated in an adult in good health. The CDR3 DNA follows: TGTGCCAGCAGAGGGGAGGGGACAGTTAATTCACCCCTCCACTTT. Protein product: CASRGEGTVNSPLHF.